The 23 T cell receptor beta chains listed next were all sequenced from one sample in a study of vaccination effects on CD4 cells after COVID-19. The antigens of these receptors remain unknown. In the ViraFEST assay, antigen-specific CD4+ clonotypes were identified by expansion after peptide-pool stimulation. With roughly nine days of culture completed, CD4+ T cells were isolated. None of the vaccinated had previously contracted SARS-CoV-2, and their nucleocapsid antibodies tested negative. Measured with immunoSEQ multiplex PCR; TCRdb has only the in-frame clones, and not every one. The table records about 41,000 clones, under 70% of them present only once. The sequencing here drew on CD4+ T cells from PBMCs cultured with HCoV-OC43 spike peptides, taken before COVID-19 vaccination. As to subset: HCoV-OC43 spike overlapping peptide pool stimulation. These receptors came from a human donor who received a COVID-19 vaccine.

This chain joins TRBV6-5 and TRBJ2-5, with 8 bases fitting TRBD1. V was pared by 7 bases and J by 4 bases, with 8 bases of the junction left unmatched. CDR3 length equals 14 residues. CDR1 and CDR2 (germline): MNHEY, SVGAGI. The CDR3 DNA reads TGTGCCAGCACCGAAACCAGGGGGCTAGAGACCCAGTACTTC. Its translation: CASTETRGLETQYF.

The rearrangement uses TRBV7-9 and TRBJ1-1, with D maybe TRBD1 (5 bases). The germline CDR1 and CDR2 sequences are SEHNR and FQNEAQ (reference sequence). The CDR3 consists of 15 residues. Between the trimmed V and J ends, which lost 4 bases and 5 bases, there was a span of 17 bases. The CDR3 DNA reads TGTGCCAGCAGCTCCCAGGAGGGGTTGTGGACTGAAGCTTTCTTT. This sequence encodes CASSSQEGLWTEAFF.

CDR3 sequence (DNA): TGCGCCAGCAGCCAAGATAAGGTGGGACAGGGGGGGCCCTTAGCCAAAAACATTCAGTACTTC. Protein: CASSQDKVGQGGPLAKNIQYF. V usage is TRBV4-3 and J usage is TRBJ2-4, with 11 bases fitting TRBD1. Germline trimming cut 0 bases from V and 0 bases from J; bases unmatched to any gene: 13. Germline CDR1 is LGHNA and CDR2 is YSLEER. This CDR3 contains 21 residues.

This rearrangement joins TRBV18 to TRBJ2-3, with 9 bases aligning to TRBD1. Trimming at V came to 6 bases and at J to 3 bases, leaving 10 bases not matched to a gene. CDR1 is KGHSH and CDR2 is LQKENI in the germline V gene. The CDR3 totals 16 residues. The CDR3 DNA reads TGTGCCAGCTCCGCCATGACAGGGGGTAGAACAGATACGCAGTATTTT. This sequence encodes CASSAMTGGRTDTQYF.

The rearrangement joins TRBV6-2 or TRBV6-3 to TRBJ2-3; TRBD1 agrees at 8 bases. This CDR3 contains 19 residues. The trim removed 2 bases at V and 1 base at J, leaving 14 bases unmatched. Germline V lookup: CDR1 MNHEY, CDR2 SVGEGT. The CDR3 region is CASSYTWGAGGAGTDTQYF. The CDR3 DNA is TGTGCCAGCAGTTACACCTGGGGGGCAGGGGGCGCTGGCACAGATACGCAGTATTTT.

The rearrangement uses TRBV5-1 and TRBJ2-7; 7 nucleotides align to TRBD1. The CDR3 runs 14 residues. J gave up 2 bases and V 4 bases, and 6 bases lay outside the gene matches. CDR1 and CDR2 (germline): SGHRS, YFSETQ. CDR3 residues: CASSHGTDAYEQYF. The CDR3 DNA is TGCGCCAGCAGCCACGGGACAGACGCCTACGAGCAGTACTTC.

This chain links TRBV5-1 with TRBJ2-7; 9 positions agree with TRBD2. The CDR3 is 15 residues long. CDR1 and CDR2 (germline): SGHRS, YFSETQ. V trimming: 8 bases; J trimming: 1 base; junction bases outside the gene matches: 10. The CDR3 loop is CASKNGLAFSYEQYF. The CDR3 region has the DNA TGCGCCAGTAAAAACGGACTAGCGTTTTCCTACGAGCAGTACTTC. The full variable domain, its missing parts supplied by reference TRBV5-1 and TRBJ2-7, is KAGVTQTPRYLIKTRGQQVTLSCSPISGHRSVSWYQQTPGQGLQFLFEYFSETQRNKGNFPGRFSGRQFSNSRSEMNVSTLELGDSALYLCASKNGLAFSYEQYFGPGTRLTVT.

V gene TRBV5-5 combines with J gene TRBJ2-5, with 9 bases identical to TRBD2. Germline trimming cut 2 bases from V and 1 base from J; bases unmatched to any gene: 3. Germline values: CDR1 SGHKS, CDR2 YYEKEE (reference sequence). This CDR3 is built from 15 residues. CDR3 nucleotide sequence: TGTGCCAGCAGCTTACTAGCGGGTGCCCAAGAGACCCAGTACTTC. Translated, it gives CASSLLAGAQETQYF.

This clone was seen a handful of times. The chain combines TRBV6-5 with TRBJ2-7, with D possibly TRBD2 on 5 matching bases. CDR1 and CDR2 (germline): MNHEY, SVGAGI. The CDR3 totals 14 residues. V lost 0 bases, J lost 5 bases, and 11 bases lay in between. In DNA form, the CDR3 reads TGTGCCAGCAGTTACTCATTACGGGGAAACGAGCAGTACTTC. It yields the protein CASSYSLRGNEQYF.

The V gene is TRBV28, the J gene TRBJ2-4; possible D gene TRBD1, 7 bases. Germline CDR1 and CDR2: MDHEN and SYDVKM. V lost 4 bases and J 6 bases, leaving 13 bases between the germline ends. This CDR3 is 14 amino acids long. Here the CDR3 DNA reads TGTGCCAGCAGTTACAGACAGGGAGGAAACATTCAGTACTTC. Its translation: CASSYRQGGNIQYF.

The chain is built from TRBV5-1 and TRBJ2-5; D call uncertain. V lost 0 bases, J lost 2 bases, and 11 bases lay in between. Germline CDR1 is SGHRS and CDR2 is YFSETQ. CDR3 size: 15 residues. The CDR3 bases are TGCGCCAGCAGCTTGGAGCTGAGCTCTCAAGAGACCCAGTACTTC. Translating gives CASSLELSSQETQYF. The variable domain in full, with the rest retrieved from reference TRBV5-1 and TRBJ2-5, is KAGVTQTPRYLIKTRGQQVTLSCSPISGHRSVSWYQQTPGQGLQFLFEYFSETQRNKGNFPGRFSGRQFSNSRSEMNVSTLELGDSALYLCASSLELSSQETQYFGPGTRLLVL.

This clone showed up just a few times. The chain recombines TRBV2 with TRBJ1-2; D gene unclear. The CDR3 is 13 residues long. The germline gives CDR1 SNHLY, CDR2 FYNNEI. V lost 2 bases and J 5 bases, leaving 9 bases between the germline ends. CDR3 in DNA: TGTGCCAGCAGTGAAAAGGGAGGGTATGGCTACACCTTC. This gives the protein CASSEKGGYGYTF.

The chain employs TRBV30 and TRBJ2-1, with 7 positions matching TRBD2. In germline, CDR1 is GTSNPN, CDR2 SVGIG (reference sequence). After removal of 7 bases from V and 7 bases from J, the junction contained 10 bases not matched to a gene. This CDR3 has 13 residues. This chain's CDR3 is CASVFGGGNEQFF. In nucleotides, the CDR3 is TGTGCCTCTGTCTTCGGCGGGGGAAATGAGCAGTTCTTC.

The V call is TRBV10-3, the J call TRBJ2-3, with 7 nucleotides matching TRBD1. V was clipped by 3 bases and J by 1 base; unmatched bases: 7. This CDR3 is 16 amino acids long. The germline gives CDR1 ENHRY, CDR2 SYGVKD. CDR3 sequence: CAISERAGGGTDTQYF. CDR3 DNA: TGTGCCATCAGTGAAAGGGCAGGGGGAGGCACAGATACGCAGTATTTT.

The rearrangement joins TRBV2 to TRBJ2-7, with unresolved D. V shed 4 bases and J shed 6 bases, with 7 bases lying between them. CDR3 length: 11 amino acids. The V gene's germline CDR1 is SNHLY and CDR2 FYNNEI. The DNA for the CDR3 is TGTGCCAGCAGTGGGCGTTTCGAGCAGTACTTC. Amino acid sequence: CASSGRFEQYF.

The CDR3 DNA reads as TGCGCCAGCAGCCTTAACCGAGACAGGGCCTACGAGCAGTACTTC. Its protein is CASSLNRDRAYEQYF. The V and J genes are TRBV5-1 and TRBJ2-7; 7 bases map to TRBD1. The germline V gene encodes CDR1 SGHRS and CDR2 YFSETQ. This CDR3 spans 15 amino acids. J was trimmed by 2 bases and V by 4 bases; bases with no gene match: 9.

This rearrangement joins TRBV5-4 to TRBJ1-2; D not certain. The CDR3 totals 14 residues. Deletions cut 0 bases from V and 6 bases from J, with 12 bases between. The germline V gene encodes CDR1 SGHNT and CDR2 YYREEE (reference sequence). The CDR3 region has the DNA TGTGCCAGCAGCTTGGGAGGGAAGGGAGATGGCTACACCTTC. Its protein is CASSLGGKGDGYTF.

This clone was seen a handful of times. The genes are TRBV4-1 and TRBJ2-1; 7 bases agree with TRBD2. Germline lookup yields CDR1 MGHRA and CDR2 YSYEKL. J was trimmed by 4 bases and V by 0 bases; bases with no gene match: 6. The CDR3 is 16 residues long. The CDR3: CASSQDLSGRYNEQFF. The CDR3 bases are TGCGCCAGCAGCCAAGATTTATCCGGGAGGTACAATGAGCAGTTCTTC.

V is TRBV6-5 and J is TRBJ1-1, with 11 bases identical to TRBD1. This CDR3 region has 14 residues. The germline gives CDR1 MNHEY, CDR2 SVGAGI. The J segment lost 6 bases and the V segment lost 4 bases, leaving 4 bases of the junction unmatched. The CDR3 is CASSSGGQGAEAFF. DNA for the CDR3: TGTGCCAGCAGTTCCGGGGGACAGGGGGCTGAAGCTTTCTTT.

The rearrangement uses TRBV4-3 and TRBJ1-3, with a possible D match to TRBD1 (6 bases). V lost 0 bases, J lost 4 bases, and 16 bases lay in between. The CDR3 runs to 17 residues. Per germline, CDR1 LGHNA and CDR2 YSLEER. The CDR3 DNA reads TGCGCCAGCAGCCAAGAAAAGGGGGGCTCCTCAGGAAACACCATATATTTT. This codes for CASSQEKGGSSGNTIYF.

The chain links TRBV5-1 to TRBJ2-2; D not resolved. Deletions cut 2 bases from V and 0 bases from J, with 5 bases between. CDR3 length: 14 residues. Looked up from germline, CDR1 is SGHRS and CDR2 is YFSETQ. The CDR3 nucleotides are TGCGCCAGCAGCTTCGACGCGAACACCGGGGAGCTGTTTTTT. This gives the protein CASSFDANTGELFF.

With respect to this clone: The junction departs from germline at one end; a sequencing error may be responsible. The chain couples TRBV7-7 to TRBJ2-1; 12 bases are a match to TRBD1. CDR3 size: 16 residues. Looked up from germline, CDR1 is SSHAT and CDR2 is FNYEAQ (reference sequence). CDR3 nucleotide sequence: TGTGCTAGCAGCTTAGGGGGGACAGGGGGCTTCAATGAGCAGTTCTTC. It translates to CASSLGGTGGFNEQFF.

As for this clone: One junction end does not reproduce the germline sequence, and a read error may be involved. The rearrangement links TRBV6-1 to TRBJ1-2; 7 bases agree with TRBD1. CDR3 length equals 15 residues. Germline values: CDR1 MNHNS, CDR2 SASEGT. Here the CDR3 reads CASREGGSGSDGYTF. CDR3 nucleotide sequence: TGTGCCAGCAGAGAAGGGGGCAGCGGTTCGGATGGCTACACCTTC.